The 16 T cell receptor beta chains reported below all come from one sample, sequenced in a study of a mutant IDH1 vaccine in newly diagnosed glioma (dated by TCRdb to about 2021). The intended sense of this specimen's time point label: week 5, during vaccination. Every vaccine dose consisted of 300 ug of a 20-mer mutant IDH1 peptide in Montanide, administered subcutaneously together with topical imiquimod. Antigens for these TCRs are unknown. The library was built by means of the immunoSEQ multiplex PCR assay. TCRdb carries this immuneACCESS record with in-frame sequences only. Its versions omit some clonotypes, under half of them owing to an unresolved V gene in the studies checked, with the rest unexplained. This sample gives approximately 76,000 clones in total; over 75% of them show up just once. The ten biggest clones cover under 0.6% of the sample. Here the sequenced sample was PBMCs, taken from a glioma patient whose treatment included an IDH1 peptide vaccine. The receptors derive from a woman in her fifties or sixties with glioma.

About this clone: The germline gene is not matched at one end of the junction; a read error may be the cause. The chain has TRBV7-7 and TRBJ2-2; TRBD1 matches at 7 bases. Looked up from germline, CDR1 is SSHAT and CDR2 is FNYEAQ (reference sequence). The CDR3 loop spans 15 amino acids. DNA of the CDR3: TGTGCTAGCAGCTCGGACAGGAGGAACACCGGGGAGCTGTTTTTT. This codes for CASSSDRRNTGELFF.

A note on this clone: One end of the junction is discordant with germline, which a read error may explain. The V call is TRBV5-3, the J call TRBJ2-5, with D possibly being TRBD2 (5 bases). TRBV5-3 is marked as an open reading frame, function uncertain. CDR3 length equals 14 residues. As DNA, the CDR3 is TGTGCCAGCAGCTTGCCGGGGTCTGGAGAGACCCAGTACTTC. Translation gives CASSLPGSGETQYF.

CDR3 residues: CASSRLAKSTDTQYF. The DNA of the CDR3 is TGTGCCAGCAGTAGACTAGCGAAGAGCACAGATACGCAGTATTTT. The chain joins TRBV28 to TRBJ2-3; 8 nucleotides agree with TRBD2. The junction had 4 bases not matched to a gene; V was cut back by 5 bases and J by 0 bases. This CDR3 spans 15 amino acids. Per the germline V gene, CDR1 is MDHEN and CDR2 is SYDVKM.

The V call is TRBV30, the J call TRBJ1-1; D not resolved. CDR1 is GTSNPN and CDR2 is SVGIG in the germline V gene (reference sequence). This CDR3 has 12 residues. Trimming removed 3 bases at V and 2 bases at J, with 7 bases between. CDR3: CAWSRSNTEAFF. CDR3 nucleotide sequence: TGTGCCTGGAGCCGTAGCAACACTGAAGCTTTCTTT.

The chain links TRBV7-9 to TRBJ1-1, with D possibly being TRBD1 (6 bases). The germline V gene encodes CDR1 SEHNR and CDR2 FQNEAQ (reference sequence). The germline V and J ends were trimmed by 5 bases and 2 bases, with 12 bases remaining between them. The CDR3 extends over 14 amino acids. CDR3 coding DNA: TGTGCCAGCAGCGCTACAGGGCTTAACACTGAAGCTTTCTTT. It codes for CASSATGLNTEAFF. Based on the CDR3 plus reference TRBV7-9 and TRBJ1-1, the full variable domain is DTGVSQNPRHKITKRGQNVTFRCDPISEHNRLYWYRQTLGQGPEFLTYFQNEAQLEKSRLLSDRFSAERPKGSFSTLEIQRTEQGDSAMYLCASSATGLNTEAFFGQGTRLTVV.

The gene calls are TRBV18 and TRBJ2-3; D gene unclear. CDR3 length equals 15 residues. V was cut by 3 bases and J by 0 bases, with 10 bases left in between. Germline V gives CDR1 KGHSH, CDR2 LQKENI. The CDR3 nucleotides are TGTGCCAGCTCACCGTCCGGCGGCAGCACAGATACGCAGTATTTT. It encodes CASSPSGGSTDTQYF.

J is TRBJ2-4 and V is TRBV7-6; tentative D call: TRBD1 (6 bases). The V end was cut by 2 bases, the J end by 3 bases, with 14 bases between. The CDR3 is 16 amino acids. Germline V CDR1 and CDR2: SGHVS, FNYEAQ. In DNA, the CDR3 is TGTGCCAGCAGCTTAAAGGCAGGGGCCCTCAAAAACATTCAGTACTTC. Amino acid sequence: CASSLKAGALKNIQYF.

The chain uses TRBV5-5 and TRBJ2-6; 7 bases line up with TRBD1. This CDR3 is 17 amino acids long. Germline loops: CDR1 SGHKS, CDR2 YYEKEE (reference sequence). J lost 4 bases, V lost 2 bases, and 9 bases had no gene match. The CDR3 nucleotides read TGTGCCAGCAGCTTAGGATACACAGGGGTCGGGGCCAACGTCCTGACTTTC. Its translation: CASSLGYTGVGANVLTF.

The chain employs TRBV10-1 and TRBJ2-3; D may correspond to TRBD1 or TRBD2 (6 bases each). Trimming removed 0 bases at V and 3 bases at J, with 13 bases between. The CDR3 totals 16 residues. Germline lookup yields CDR1 WNHNN and CDR2 SYGVQD (reference sequence). This chain's CDR3 is CASSESRGPVTDTQYF. The DNA for the CDR3 is TGCGCCAGCAGTGAGTCTCGGGGGCCCGTTACAGATACGCAGTATTTT.

The DNA for the CDR3 is TGCGCCAGCAGCCTTCTGGGGGCCGGGGAGCTGTTTTTT. The encoded protein is CASSLLGAGELFF. The rearrangement links TRBV5-1 to TRBJ2-2; the D call may be TRBD1 or TRBD2 (5 bases each). Germline values: CDR1 SGHRS, CDR2 YFSETQ. V lost 4 bases to trimming and J lost 6 bases, with 10 bases between them. The CDR3 covers 13 residues.

V usage is TRBV5-8 and J usage is TRBJ1-4; no definite D call. The CDR3 runs to 13 residues. The germline gives CDR1 SGHTS, CDR2 YDEGEE. Trimming removed 5 bases at V and 5 bases at J, with 10 bases between. CDR3 nucleotide sequence: TGTGCCAGCAGTGTACCGGGGAATGAAAAACTGTTTTTT. Translated: CASSVPGNEKLFF.

In nucleotides, the CDR3 is TGTGCCATCAGTGCGACCTTGATGCGGGACTACGAGCAGTACTTC. Protein product: CAISATLMRDYEQYF. The chain joins TRBV10-3 to TRBJ2-7, with D perhaps matching TRBD2 (6 bases). The germline CDR1 and CDR2 sequences are ENHRY and SYGVKD. The CDR3 loop spans 15 amino acids. Deletions cut 4 bases from V and 3 bases from J, with 16 bases between.

The gene calls are TRBV5-1 and TRBJ2-7; 15 bases line up with TRBD2. Germline V gives CDR1 SGHRS, CDR2 YFSETQ. CDR3 length: 15 residues. J gave up 5 bases and V 7 bases, and 7 bases lay outside the gene matches. The CDR3 sequence is CASGLAGGRVDEQYF. The CDR3 DNA is TGCGCCAGCGGACTAGCGGGAGGGAGGGTCGACGAGCAGTACTTC.

The chain employs TRBV6-5 and TRBJ2-7; 14 positions match TRBD2. V lost 6 bases and J lost 3; bases outside the gene matches: 1. The CDR3 contains 14 residues. The germline V gene has CDR1 MNHEY and CDR2 SVGAGI. The CDR3 DNA reads TGTGCCAGCAGGGGGACTAGCGGGAGCTACGAGCAGTACTTC. It translates to CASRGTSGSYEQYF.

The CDR3 reads CASSLGRAPNYGYTF. The CDR3 coding sequence is TGTGCCAGCAGCTTAGGTCGAGCCCCTAACTATGGCTACACCTTC. The chain carries TRBV7-9 and TRBJ1-2; no clear D gene. V was pared by 1 base and J by 0 bases, with 9 bases between. The germline CDR1 and CDR2 sequences are SEHNR and FQNEAQ (reference sequence). This CDR3 contains 15 residues.

This clone was observed once. The chain has TRBV18 and TRBJ2-1, with D uncertain. The CDR3 runs to 14 residues. V lost 0 bases and J lost 6, with 9 bases in between. Germline V gene lookup returns CDR1 KGHSH and CDR2 LQKENI. This chain's CDR3 is CASSPPGFPNEQFF. CDR3 DNA: TGTGCCAGCTCACCACCGGGGTTCCCCAATGAGCAGTTCTTC.